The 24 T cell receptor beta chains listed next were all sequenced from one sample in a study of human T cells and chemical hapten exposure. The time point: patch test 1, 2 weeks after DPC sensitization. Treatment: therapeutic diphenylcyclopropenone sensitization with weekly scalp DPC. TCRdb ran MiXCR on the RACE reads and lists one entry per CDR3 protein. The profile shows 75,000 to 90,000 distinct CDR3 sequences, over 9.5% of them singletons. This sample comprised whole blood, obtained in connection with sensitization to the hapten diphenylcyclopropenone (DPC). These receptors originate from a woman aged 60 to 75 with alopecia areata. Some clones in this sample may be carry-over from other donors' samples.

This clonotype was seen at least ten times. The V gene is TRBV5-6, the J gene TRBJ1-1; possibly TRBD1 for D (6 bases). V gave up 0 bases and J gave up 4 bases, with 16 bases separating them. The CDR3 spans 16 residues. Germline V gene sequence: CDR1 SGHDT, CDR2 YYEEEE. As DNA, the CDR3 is TGTGCCAGCAGCTTGGGGTACGGGGGCTCGGGCACTGAAGCTTTCTTT. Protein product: CASSLGYGGSGTEAFF.

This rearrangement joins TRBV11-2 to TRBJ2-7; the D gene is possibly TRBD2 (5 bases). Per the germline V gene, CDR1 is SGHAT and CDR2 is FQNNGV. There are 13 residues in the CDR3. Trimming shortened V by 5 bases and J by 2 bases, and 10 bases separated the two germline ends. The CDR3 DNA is TGTGCCAGCAGCGAGCGGACGACCTACGAGCAGTACTTC. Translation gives CASSERTTYEQYF.

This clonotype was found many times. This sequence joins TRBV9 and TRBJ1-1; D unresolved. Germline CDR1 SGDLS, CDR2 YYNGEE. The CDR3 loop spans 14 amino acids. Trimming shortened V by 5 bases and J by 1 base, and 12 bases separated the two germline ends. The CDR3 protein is CASRHGEENTEAFF. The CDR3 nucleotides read TGTGCCAGCAGGCATGGGGAGGAGAACACTGAAGCTTTCTTT.

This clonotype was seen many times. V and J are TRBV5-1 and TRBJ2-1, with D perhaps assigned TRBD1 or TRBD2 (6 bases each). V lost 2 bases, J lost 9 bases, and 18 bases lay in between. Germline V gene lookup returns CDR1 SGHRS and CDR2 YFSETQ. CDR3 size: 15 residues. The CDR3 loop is CASSFFGQLGGEQFF. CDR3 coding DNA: TGCGCCAGCAGCTTTTTTGGACAGTTGGGGGGTGAGCAGTTCTTC.

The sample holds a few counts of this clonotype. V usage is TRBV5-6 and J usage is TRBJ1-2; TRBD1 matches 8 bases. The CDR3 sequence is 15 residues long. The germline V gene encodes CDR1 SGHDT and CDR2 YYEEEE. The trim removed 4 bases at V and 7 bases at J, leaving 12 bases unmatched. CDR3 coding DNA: TGTGCCAGCAGCGGGATGGACAGGGACTTGCGTGGCTACACCTTC. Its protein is CASSGMDRDLRGYTF.

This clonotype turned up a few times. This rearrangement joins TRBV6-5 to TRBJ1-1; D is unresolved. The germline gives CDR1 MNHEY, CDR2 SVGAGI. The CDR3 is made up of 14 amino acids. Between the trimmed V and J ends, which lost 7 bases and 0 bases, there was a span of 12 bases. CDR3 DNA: TGTGCCAGCACACCCCATCAACTGAACACTGAAGCTTTCTTT. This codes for CASTPHQLNTEAFF.

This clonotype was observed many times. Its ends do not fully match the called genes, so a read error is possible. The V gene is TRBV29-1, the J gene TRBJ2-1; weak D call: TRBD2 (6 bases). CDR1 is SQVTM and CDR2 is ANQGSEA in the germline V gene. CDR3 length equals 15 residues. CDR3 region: CSVEGLLGAGNEQFF. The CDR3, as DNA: TGCAGCGTCGAAGGCTTGTTAGGCGCGGGGAATGAGCAGTTCTTC.

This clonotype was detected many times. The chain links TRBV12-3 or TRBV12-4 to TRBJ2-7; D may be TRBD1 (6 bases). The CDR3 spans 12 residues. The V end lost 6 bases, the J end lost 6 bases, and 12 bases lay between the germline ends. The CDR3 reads CASSQNRAEQYF. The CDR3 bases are TGTGCCAGCAGCCAAAACAGGGCCGAGCAGTACTTC.

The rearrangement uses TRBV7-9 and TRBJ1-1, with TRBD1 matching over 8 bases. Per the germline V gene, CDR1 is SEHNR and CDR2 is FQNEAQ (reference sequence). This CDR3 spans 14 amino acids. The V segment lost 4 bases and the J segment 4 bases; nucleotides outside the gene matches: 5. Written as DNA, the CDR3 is TGTGCCAGCAGCTGGGGACAGGTTTTCACTGAAGCTTTCTTT. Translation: CASSWGQVFTEAFF.

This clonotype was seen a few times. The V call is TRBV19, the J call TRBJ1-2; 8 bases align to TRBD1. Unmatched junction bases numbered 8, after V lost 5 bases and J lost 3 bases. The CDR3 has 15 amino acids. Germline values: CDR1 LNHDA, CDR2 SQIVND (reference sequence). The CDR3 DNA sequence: TGTGCCAGTAGTGGCCAAGGACAGGGATACTATGGCTACACCTTC. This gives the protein CASSGQGQGYYGYTF.

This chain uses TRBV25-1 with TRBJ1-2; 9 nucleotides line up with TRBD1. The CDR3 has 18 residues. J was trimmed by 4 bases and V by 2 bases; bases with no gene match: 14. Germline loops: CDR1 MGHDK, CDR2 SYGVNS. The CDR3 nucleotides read TGTGCCAGCAGTGAAACTCCGGGACAGGGAAAAAGGGTCTATGGCTACACCTTC. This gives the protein CASSETPGQGKRVYGYTF.

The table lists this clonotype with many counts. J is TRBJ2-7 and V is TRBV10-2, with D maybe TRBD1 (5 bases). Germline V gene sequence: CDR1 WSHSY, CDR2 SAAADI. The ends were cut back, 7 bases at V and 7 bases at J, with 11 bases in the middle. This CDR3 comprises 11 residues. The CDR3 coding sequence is TGCGCCAGCATTCGCGGACAAGAGCAGTACTTC. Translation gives CASIRGQEQYF.

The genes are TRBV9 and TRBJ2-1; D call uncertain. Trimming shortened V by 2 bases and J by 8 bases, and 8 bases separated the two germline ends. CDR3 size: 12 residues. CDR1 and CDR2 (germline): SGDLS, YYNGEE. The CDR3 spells CASSVGDHEQFF. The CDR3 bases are TGTGCCAGCAGCGTCGGAGATCATGAGCAGTTCTTC.

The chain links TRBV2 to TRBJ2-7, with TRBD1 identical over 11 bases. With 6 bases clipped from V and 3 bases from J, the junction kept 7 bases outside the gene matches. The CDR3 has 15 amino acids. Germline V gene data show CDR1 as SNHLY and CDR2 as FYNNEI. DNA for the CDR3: TGTGCCAGCAGAGAACTCGGGACAGGGGGCTACGAGCAGTACTTC. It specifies CASRELGTGGYEQYF.

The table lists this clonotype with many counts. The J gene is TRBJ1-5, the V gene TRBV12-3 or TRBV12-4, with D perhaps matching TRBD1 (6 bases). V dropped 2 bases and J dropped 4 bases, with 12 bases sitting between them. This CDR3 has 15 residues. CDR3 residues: CASSLNSQGNQPQHF. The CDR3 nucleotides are TGTGCCAGCAGTTTAAACAGCCAGGGGAATCAGCCCCAGCATTTT.

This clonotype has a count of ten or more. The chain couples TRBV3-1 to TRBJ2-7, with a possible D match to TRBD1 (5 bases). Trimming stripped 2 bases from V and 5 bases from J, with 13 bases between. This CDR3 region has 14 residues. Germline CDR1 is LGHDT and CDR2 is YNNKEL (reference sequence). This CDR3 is CASSQPPWTNEQYF. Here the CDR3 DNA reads TGTGCCAGCAGCCAACCCCCCTGGACAAACGAGCAGTACTTC.

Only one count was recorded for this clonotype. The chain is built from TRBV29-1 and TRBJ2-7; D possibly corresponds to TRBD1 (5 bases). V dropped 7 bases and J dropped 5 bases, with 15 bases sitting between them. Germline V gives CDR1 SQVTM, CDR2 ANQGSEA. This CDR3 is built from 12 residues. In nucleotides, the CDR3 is TGCAGCGCCCGAGTCAGGGTAGACGAGCAGTACTTC. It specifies CSARVRVDEQYF.

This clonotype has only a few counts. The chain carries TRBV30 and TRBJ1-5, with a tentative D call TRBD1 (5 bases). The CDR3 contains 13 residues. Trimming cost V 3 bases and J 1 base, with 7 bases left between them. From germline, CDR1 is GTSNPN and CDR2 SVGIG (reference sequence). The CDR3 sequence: CAWSRVSNQPQHF. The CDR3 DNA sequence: TGTGCCTGGAGCAGGGTGAGCAATCAGCCCCAGCATTTT.

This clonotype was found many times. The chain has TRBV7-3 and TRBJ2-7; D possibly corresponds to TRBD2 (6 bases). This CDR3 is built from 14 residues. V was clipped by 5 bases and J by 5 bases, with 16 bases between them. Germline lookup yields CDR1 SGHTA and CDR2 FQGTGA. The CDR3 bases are TGTGCCAGCAGCAAAGGACGGGAGAACCACGAGCAGTACTTC. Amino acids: CASSKGRENHEQYF. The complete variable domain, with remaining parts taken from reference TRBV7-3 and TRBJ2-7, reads GAGVSQTPSNKVTEKGKYVELRCDPISGHTALYWYRQSLGQGPEFLIYFQGTGAADDSGLPNDRFFAVRPEGSVSTLKIQRTERGDSAVYLCASSKGRENHEQYFGPGTRLTVT.

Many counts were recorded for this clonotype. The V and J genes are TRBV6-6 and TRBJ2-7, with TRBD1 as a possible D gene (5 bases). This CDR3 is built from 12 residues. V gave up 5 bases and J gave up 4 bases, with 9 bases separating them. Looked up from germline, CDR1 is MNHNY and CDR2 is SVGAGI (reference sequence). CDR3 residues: CASSTQGYEQYF. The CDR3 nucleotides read TGTGCCAGCAGTACGCAGGGATACGAGCAGTACTTC.

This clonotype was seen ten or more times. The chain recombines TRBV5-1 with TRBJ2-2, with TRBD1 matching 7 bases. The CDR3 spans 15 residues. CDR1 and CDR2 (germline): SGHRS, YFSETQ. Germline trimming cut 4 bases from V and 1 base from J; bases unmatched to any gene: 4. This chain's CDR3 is CASSRRTGNTGELFF. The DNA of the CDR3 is TGCGCCAGCAGCCGGCGGACAGGGAACACCGGGGAGCTGTTTTTT.

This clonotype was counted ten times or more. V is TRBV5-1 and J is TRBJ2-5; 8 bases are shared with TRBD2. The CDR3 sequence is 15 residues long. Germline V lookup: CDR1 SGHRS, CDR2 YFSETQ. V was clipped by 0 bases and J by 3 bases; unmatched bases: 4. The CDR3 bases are TGCGCCAGCAGCTTGGTTACTAGCGGAAAAGAGACCCAGTACTTC. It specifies CASSLVTSGKETQYF.

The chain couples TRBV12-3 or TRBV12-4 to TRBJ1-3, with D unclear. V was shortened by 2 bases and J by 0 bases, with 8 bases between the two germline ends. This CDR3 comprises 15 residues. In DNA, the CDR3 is TGTGCCAGCAGTTTACATGGGCCCTCTGGAAACACCATATATTTT. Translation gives CASSLHGPSGNTIYF.

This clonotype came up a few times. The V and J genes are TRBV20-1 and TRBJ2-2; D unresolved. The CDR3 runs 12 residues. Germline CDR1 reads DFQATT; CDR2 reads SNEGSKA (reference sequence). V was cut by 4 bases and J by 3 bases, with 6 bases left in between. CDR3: CSAKVYTGELFF. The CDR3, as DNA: TGCAGTGCTAAGGTCTACACCGGGGAGCTGTTTTTT.